These 18 T cell receptor beta chains were all obtained from the same sample, sequenced in a study of cytomegalovirus exposure and HLA in healthy donors. Sequenced by immunoSEQ multiplex PCR; TCRdb stores in-frame clones only, minus some. The table shows 180,000 or so clones, with about nine tenths occurring only once. Sequenced material: PBMCs. These receptors all stem from a man aged 25-45 years in good health and CMV-seropositive.

The chain uses TRBV7-9 and TRBJ2-1; the match to TRBD2 covers 11 bases. J was trimmed by 7 bases and V by 3 bases; bases with no gene match: 5. CDR1 and CDR2 from the germline V gene are SEHNR and FQNEAQ (reference sequence). The length of the CDR3 is 15 residues. This CDR3 reads CASSLTSGNSNEQFF. CDR3 DNA sequence: TGTGCCAGCAGCTTGACTAGCGGGAACTCGAATGAGCAGTTCTTC.

J is TRBJ1-5 and V is TRBV19, with D uncertain. Germline V gene sequence: CDR1 LNHDA, CDR2 SQIVND (reference sequence). V lost 3 bases and J 8 bases, leaving 8 bases between the germline ends. The CDR3 has 12 residues. Written as DNA, the CDR3 is TGTGCCAGTAGTATGACTATGGAGCCCCAGCATTTT. It encodes CASSMTMEPQHF.

The chain employs TRBV10-3 and TRBJ1-2, with unresolved D. V lost 3 bases to trimming and J lost 4 bases, with 12 bases between them. Per germline, CDR1 ENHRY and CDR2 SYGVKD. The CDR3 extends over 14 amino acids. CDR3 nucleotide sequence: TGTGCCATCAGTGACCTGGCAGGCTCCTATGGCTACACCTTC. Its protein product is CAISDLAGSYGYTF.

CDR3 amino acids: CASSSGQAIYGYTF. In DNA, the CDR3 is TGTGCCAGCAGCTCCGGACAAGCCATCTATGGCTACACCTTC. The chain couples TRBV5-6 to TRBJ1-2, with D perhaps matching TRBD1 (5 bases). CDR1 SGHDT and CDR2 YYEEEE come from the germline V gene. The CDR3 extends over 14 amino acids. Trimming shortened V by 3 bases and J by 4 bases, and 13 bases separated the two germline ends.

This clone was detected only a few times. Its ends do not fully match the called genes, so a read error is possible. The chain carries TRBV7-7 and TRBJ2-1, with 7 bases identical to TRBD2. The CDR3 is made up of 15 amino acids. The V gene's germline CDR1 is SSHAT and CDR2 FNYEAQ (reference sequence). The CDR3 loop is CASSLTSGVNNEQFF. In DNA, the CDR3 is TGTGCTAGCAGCTTAACGAGCGGGGTTAATAATGAGCAGTTCTTC.

This clone was picked up one time. This sequence joins TRBV4-1 and TRBJ2-5, with D possibly being TRBD1 or TRBD2 (6 bases each). Trimming removed 1 base from V and 5 bases from J, with 8 bases in between. Germline loops: CDR1 MGHRA, CDR2 YSYEKL. There are 13 residues in the CDR3. CDR3: CASSQGRGETQYF. In nucleotides, the CDR3 is TGCGCCAGCAGCCAAGGGAGGGGGGAGACCCAGTACTTC.

The rearrangement links TRBV27 to TRBJ2-5; 9 nucleotides agree with TRBD1. The V segment lost 5 bases and the J segment 4 bases; nucleotides outside the gene matches: 8. CDR3 length: 15 residues. Germline lookup yields CDR1 MNHEY and CDR2 SMNVEV (reference sequence). The CDR3 region is CASSPGTGRGETQYF. The DNA of the CDR3 is TGTGCCAGCAGTCCGGGGACAGGGCGGGGAGAGACCCAGTACTTC.

This sequence joins TRBV4-3 and TRBJ1-6; D is undetermined. V shed 1 base and J shed 2 bases, with 12 bases lying between them. This CDR3 is built from 17 residues. Germline CDR1 and CDR2: LGHNA and YSLEER. The CDR3 loop is CASSQGVPGTYNSPLHF. DNA for the CDR3: TGCGCCAGCAGCCAAGGGGTTCCAGGCACCTATAATTCACCCCTCCACTTT.

The chain combines TRBV5-1 with TRBJ1-3, with unresolved D. V was trimmed by 4 bases and J by 5 bases, leaving 13 bases between them. Germline assignment: CDR1 SGHRS and CDR2 YFSETQ. The CDR3 length is 14 residues. The CDR3 DNA reads TGCGCCAGCAGCCCGCCGGACGGCAGAAACACCATATATTTT. Translation: CASSPPDGRNTIYF.

The V gene is TRBV5-4, the J gene TRBJ1-2; TRBD1 matches 7 bases. The trim removed 5 bases at V and 2 bases at J, leaving 3 bases unmatched. The CDR3 extends over 13 amino acids. The germline V gene has CDR1 SGHNT and CDR2 YYREEE (reference sequence). CDR3 nucleotide sequence: TGTGCCAGCAGGAGGGGGCTGAACTATGGCTACACCTTC. Encoded protein: CASRRGLNYGYTF.

This clone has a single count. The CDR3 reads CASSLFLAGASYNEQFF. The CDR3 nucleotides read TGTGCCAGCAGTTTATTCTTGGCGGGAGCCTCCTACAATGAGCAGTTCTTC. The V call is TRBV27, the J call TRBJ2-1; 7 bases fit TRBD2. The ends lost 1 base at V and 0 bases at J; junction bases unmatched: 6. CDR3 size: 17 residues. CDR1 MNHEY and CDR2 SMNVEV come from the germline V gene (reference sequence).

This chain connects TRBV11-2 to TRBJ1-1, with a tentative D call TRBD1 (6 bases). CDR3 length: 13 amino acids. Deletions cut 5 bases from V and 2 bases from J, with 9 bases between. Germline V CDR1 and CDR2: SGHAT, FQNNGV. The DNA for the CDR3 is TGTGCCAGCAGCCAACAGGGAAACACTGAAGCTTTCTTT. It specifies CASSQQGNTEAFF.

This chain uses TRBV7-3 with TRBJ2-1, with 7 bases aligning to TRBD2. This CDR3 is built from 13 residues. In germline, CDR1 is SGHTA, CDR2 FQGTGA. V lost 5 bases to trimming and J lost 10 bases; unmatched junction nucleotides: 8. The CDR3 bases are TGTGCCAGCAGCCGAGGGCTAGCGGACGAGCAGTTCTTC. It yields the protein CASSRGLADEQFF.

The J gene is TRBJ2-1, the V gene TRBV7-2; 7 nucleotides align to TRBD1. The CDR3 totals 15 residues. Per the germline V gene, CDR1 is SGHTA and CDR2 is FQGNSA. V lost 2 bases and J lost 3; bases outside the gene matches: 4. In nucleotides, the CDR3 is TGTGCCAGCAGCTTACAGGGGGTGGTCTACAATGAGCAGTTCTTC. The encoded protein is CASSLQGVVYNEQFF.

This chain links TRBV2 with TRBJ1-1; D unresolved. Germline V lookup: CDR1 SNHLY, CDR2 FYNNEI. V dropped 6 bases and J dropped 1 base, with 6 bases sitting between them. The CDR3 runs 12 residues. DNA for the CDR3: TGTGCCAGCAGGGACCCGAACACTGAAGCTTTCTTT. This translates into CASRDPNTEAFF.

The rearrangement uses TRBV27 and TRBJ2-1; D is possibly TRBD2 (6 bases). Germline V gene data show CDR1 as MNHEY and CDR2 as SMNVEV (reference sequence). The length of the CDR3 is 13 residues. V dropped 4 bases and J dropped 7 bases, with 11 bases sitting between them. In nucleotides, the CDR3 is TGTGCCAGCAGTTACGGGGGTTTGAATGAGCAGTTCTTC. It codes for CASSYGGLNEQFF.

The J gene is TRBJ2-3, the V gene TRBV4-1, with 7 positions matching TRBD2. Germline trimming cut 3 bases from V and 4 bases from J; bases unmatched to any gene: 4. The CDR3 is made up of 14 amino acids. CDR1 and CDR2 (germline): MGHRA, YSYEKL. CDR3 residues: CASSQGGGADTQYF. The CDR3 bases are TGCGCCAGCAGCCAGGGTGGGGGGGCAGATACGCAGTATTTT.

This chain connects TRBV10-3 to TRBJ2-7; D is perhaps TRBD1 or TRBD2 (5 bases each). The length of the CDR3 is 14 residues. Trimming stripped 0 bases from V and 3 bases from J, with 9 bases between. From germline, CDR1 is ENHRY and CDR2 SYGVKD. The CDR3 protein is CAISESGRFYEQYF. The CDR3 coding sequence is TGTGCCATCAGTGAGTCGGGACGGTTCTACGAGCAGTACTTC.